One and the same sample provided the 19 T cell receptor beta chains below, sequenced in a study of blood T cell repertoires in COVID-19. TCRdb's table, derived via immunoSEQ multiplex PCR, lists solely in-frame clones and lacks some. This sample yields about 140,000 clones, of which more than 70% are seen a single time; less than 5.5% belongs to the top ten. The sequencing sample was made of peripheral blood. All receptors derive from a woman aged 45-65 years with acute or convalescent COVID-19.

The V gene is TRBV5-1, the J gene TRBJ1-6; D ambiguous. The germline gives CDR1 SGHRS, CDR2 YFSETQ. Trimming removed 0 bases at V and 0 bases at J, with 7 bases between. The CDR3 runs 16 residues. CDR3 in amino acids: CASSLGELSYNSPLHF. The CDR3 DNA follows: TGCGCCAGCAGCTTGGGGGAGCTCTCCTATAATTCACCCCTCCACTTT.

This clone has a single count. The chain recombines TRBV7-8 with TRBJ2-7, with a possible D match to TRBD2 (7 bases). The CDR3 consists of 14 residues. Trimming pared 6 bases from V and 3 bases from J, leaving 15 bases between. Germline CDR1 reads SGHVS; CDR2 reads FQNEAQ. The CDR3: CASRSRGASYEQYF. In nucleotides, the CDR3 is TGTGCCAGCAGAAGTCGGGGGGCAAGCTACGAGCAGTACTTC.

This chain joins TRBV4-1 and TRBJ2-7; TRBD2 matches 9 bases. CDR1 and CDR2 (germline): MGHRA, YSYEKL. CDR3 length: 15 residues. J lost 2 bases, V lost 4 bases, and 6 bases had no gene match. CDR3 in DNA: TGCGCCAGCAGCCTCAACCTAGCGGGAACCTACGAGCAGTACTTC. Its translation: CASSLNLAGTYEQYF.

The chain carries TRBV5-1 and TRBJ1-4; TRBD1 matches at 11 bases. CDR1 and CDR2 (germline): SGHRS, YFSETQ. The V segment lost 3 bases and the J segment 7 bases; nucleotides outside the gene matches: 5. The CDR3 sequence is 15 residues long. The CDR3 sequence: CASSSTGTGGEKLFF. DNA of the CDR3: TGCGCCAGCAGCTCAACCGGGACAGGGGGTGAAAAACTGTTTTTT.

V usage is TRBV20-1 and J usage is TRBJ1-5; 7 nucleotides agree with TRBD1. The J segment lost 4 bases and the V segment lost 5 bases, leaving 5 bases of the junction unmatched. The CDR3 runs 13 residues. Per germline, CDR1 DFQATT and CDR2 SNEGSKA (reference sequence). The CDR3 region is CSARGQENQPQHF. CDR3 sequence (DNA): TGCAGTGCTCGTGGACAGGAGAATCAGCCCCAGCATTTT.

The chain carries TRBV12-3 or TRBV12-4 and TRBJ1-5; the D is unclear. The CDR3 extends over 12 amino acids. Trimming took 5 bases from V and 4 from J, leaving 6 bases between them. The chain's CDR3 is CASSMTNQPQHF. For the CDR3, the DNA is TGTGCCAGCAGTATGACAAATCAGCCCCAGCATTTT.

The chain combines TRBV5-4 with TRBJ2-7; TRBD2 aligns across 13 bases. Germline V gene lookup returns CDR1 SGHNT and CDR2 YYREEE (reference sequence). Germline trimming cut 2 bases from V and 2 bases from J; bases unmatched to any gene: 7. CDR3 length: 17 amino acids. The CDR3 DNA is TGTGCCAGCAGCTTTCCCCACACTAGCGGGGGGGCCTACGAGCAGTACTTC. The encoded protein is CASSFPHTSGGAYEQYF.

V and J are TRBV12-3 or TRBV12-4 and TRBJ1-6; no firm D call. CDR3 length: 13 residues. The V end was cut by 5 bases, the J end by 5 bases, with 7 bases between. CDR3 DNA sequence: TGTGCCAGCAGTCGAAACAATAATTCACCCCTCCACTTT. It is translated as CASSRNNNSPLHF.

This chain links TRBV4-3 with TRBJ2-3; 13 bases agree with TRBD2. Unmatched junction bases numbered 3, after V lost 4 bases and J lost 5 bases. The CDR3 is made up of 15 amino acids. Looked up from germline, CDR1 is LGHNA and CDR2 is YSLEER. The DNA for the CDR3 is TGCGCCAGCAGCCTCAGACTAGCGGGGGGAGATACGCAGTATTTT. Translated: CASSLRLAGGDTQYF.

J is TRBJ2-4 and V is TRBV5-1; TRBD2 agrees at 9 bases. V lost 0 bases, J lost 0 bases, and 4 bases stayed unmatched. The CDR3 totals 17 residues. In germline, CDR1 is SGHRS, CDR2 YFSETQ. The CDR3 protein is CASSLGLAEIAKNIQYF. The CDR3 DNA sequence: TGCGCCAGCAGCTTGGGACTAGCGGAGATAGCCAAAAACATTCAGTACTTC.

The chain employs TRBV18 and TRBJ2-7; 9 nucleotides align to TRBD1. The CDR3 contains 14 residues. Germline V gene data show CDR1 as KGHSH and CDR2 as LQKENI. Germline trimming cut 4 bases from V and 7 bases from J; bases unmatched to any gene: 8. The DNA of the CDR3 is TGTGCCAGCTCACAGTTACAGGGGGCGAAGGAGCAGTACTTC. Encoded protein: CASSQLQGAKEQYF.

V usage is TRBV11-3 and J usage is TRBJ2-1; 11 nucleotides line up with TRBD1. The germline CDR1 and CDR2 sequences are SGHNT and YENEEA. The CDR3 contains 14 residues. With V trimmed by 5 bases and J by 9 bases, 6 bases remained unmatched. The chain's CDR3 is CASSKGQGASEQFF. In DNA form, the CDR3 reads TGTGCCAGCAGCAAAGGACAGGGGGCAAGTGAGCAGTTCTTC.

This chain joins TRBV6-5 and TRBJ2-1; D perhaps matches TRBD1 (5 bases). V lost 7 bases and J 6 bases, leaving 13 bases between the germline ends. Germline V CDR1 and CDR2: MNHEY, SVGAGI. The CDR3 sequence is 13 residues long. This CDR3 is CASTSTDSNEQFF. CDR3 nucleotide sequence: TGTGCCAGCACATCGACAGACAGCAATGAGCAGTTCTTC.

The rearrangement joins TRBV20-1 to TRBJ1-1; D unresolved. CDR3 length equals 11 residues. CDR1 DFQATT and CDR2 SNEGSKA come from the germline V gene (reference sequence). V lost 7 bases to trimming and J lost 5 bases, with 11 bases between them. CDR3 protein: CSVPGRTEAFF. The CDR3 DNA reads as TGCAGTGTACCGGGGAGAACTGAAGCTTTCTTT.

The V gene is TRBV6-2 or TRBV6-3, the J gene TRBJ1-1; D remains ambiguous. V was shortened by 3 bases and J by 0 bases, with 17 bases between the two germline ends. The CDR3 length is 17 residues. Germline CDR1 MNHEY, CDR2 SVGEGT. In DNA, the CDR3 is TGTGCCAGCAGTTATTGGCCAGCGGGCAACATGAACACTGAAGCTTTCTTT. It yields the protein CASSYWPAGNMNTEAFF.

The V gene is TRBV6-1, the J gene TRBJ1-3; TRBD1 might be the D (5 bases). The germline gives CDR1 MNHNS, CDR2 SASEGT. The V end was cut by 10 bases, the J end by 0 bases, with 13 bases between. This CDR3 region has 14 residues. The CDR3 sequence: CATNTDSSGNTIYF. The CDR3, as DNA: TGTGCCACCAATACAGACAGCTCTGGAAACACCATATATTTT.

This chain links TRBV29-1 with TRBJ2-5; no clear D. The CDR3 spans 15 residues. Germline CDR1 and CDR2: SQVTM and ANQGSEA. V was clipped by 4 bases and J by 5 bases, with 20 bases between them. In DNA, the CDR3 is TGCAGCGTTGTAAGTCTACGCCGGATCGGGGAGACCCAGTACTTC. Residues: CSVVSLRRIGETQYF.

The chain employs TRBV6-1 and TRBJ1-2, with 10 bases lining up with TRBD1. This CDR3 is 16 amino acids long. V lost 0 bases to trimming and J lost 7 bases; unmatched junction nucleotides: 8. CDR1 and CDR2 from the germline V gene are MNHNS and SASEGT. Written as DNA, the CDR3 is TGTGCCAGCAGTGAAGCCACGGGACAGGGGATGCGTGGCTACACCTTC. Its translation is CASSEATGQGMRGYTF.

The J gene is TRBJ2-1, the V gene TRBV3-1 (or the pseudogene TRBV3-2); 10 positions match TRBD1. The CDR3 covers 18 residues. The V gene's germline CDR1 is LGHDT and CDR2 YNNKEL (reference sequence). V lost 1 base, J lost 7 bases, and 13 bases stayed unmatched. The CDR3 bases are TGTGCCAGCAGCCAAGTCCCAGCTCGGGGGACAGGGGTTAATGAGCAGTTCTTC. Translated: CASSQVPARGTGVNEQFF.